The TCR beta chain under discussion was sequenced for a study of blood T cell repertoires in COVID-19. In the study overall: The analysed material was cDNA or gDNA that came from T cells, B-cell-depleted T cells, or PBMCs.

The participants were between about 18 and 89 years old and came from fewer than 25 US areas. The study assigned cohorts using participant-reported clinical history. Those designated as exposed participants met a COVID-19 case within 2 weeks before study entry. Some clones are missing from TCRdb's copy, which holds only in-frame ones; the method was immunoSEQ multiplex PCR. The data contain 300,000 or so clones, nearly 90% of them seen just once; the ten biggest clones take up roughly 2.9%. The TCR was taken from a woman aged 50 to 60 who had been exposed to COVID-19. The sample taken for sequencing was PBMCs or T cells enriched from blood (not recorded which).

The chain's CDR3 is CASSLSWPYEQYF. DNA of the CDR3: TGTGCCAGCAGTTTAAGTTGGCCCTACGAGCAGTACTTC. V usage is TRBV28 and J usage is TRBJ2-7, with D unresolved. V shed 2 bases and J shed 2 bases, with 7 bases lying between them. The CDR3 contains 13 residues. Germline loops: CDR1 MDHEN, CDR2 SYDVKM.